Given below is one T cell receptor beta chain in context. Sequencing used immunoSEQ multiplex PCR; TCRdb keeps in-frame clones, though not all of them. The sample records 250,000 to 350,000 clones, approximately 89% being singletons. The data originate from a study of blood T cell repertoires in COVID-19. Looking at the study overall: Sites across the United States, Italy and Spain contributed samples from acute and convalescent COVID-19. PBMCs, B-cell-depleted T cells, or T cells provided the cDNA or gDNA that made up the material.

V shed 3 bases and J 4 bases; nucleotides not matched to a gene: 5. Germline lookup yields CDR1 SGHNT and CDR2 YENEEA. The CDR3 contains 15 residues. The sequenced material came from peripheral blood. The chain combines TRBV11-3 with TRBJ2-1; 8 positions agree with TRBD2. This clonotype originated in a woman aged 25 to 39 who had recovered from COVID-19. The CDR3 protein is CASSFSGGVYNEQFF. As DNA, the CDR3 is TGTGCCAGCAGCTTCTCCGGGGGGGTTTACAATGAGCAGTTCTTC.